This T cell receptor beta chain was captured in a study of T cell responses to AZD1222 COVID-19 vaccine. V was pared by 3 bases and J by 2 bases, with 14 bases of the junction left unmatched. CDR1 MDHEN and CDR2 SYDVKM come from the germline V gene. This CDR3 has 19 amino acids. Study results and limitations: At baseline, just 6 or 7 AZD1222 recipients tested seropositive. Within unmutated variant regions lay the reported targets of nearly half of spike-specific TCRs.

This table comes from immunoSEQ multiplex PCR, and its TCRdb copy is limited to in-frame clones, with some not included. The sample shows approximately 150,000 clones, about 92% of them seen only once. A note on this clone: Its antigen is still unknown.

Some second doses came at about 4 weeks and others at about 12 weeks; these were pooled. The material was peripheral blood, obtained 28 days after the second AZD1222 dose. The TCR originated in an adult who received the AZD1222 COVID-19 vaccine. The chain has TRBV28 and TRBJ1-5, with 9 nucleotides matching TRBD1. The CDR3 region has the DNA TGTGCCAGCAGTTTGCTGCCCGGGACAGGGCGGTGGGGCAATCAGCCCCAGCATTTT. It encodes CASSLLPGTGRWGNQPQHF.